Listed below are T cell receptor beta chains from one sample, sequenced in a study of PD-L1 blockade in urothelial cancer. Sequenced by immunoSEQ multiplex PCR; TCRdb stores in-frame clones only, minus some. The profile covers 45,000 to 65,000 clones, with around 86% appearing a single time and 15% to 19% taken by the ten largest. The sample consisted of PBMCs, taken around atezolizumab (anti-PD-L1) treatment. Receptor source: a man aged 65 to 79 with urothelial cancer. The CDR3 runs from the conserved cysteine through the conserved F or W. A D gene is named only where the DNA matches it firmly. Clone size is not always given. Where it is, it says once, few, many or a class for expanded clones.

.,TRBD1,TRBJ2-2,TRBV5-1,CASSPTGGSTGELFF,TGCGCCAGCAGCCCGACAGGGGGGAGCACCGGGGAGCTGTTTTTT
.,TRBD1,TRBJ1-2,TRBV28,CASSSTRQGANYGYTF,TGTGCCAGCAGTTCAACCCGACAGGGGGCTAACTATGGCTACACCTTC
few,TRBD2,TRBJ2-2,TRBV19,CASSRLAGNTGELFF,TGTGCCAGTAGTAGGCTAGCGGGAAACACCGGGGAGCTGTTTTTT
once,.,TRBJ1-2,TRBV6-1,CASREGNFYGYTF,TGTGCCAGCAGGGAGGGAAACTTCTATGGCTACACCTTC
.,TRBD2,TRBJ2-1,TRBV30,CAWSPRGVAGGLSSYNEQFF,TGTGCCTGGAGTCCGCGGGGGGTGGCGGGAGGCCTTAGCTCCTACAATGAGCAGTTCTTC
once,TRBD1,TRBJ1-3,TRBV19,CASQTGVYSGNTIYF,TGTGCCAGCCAGACAGGGGTATACTCTGGAAACACCATATATTTT
.,.,TRBJ1-2,TRBV6-1,CASSEVAGQGKGYTF,TGTGCCAGCAGTGAAGTAGCGGGGCAGGGCAAGGGCTACACCTTC
.,.,TRBJ1-1,TRBV21-1,CASRPGVMNTEAFF,TGTGCCAGCAGACCCGGGGTCATGAACACTGAAGCTTTCTTT
.,TRBD1,TRBJ1-1,TRBV28,CASNPGRGLNTEAFF,TGTGCCAGCAACCCCGGTAGGGGGCTGAACACTGAAGCTTTCTTT
once,.,TRBJ2-7,TRBV27,CASSLKGHSYEQYF,TGTGCCAGCAGTTTAAAGGGACACTCCTACGAGCAGTACTTC
large,TRBD2,TRBJ2-7,TRBV15,CATSRIRTSDSSYEQYF,TGTGCCACCAGCAGGATTAGGACTAGCGACTCCTCCTACGAGCAGTACTTC
.,TRBD1,TRBJ1-2,TRBV2,CASSVQGIYGYTF,TGTGCCAGCAGTGTACAGGGGATCTATGGCTACACCTTC
.,.,TRBJ2-7,TRBV12-2,CASRLVGASGRPDKEQYF,TGTGCAAGTCGCTTAGTGGGGGCGTCAGGCCGGCCCGATAAGGAGCAGTACTTC
.,TRBD1,TRBJ1-3,TRBV7-9,CASSLVGGTGAGNTIYF,TGTGCCAGCAGCTTAGTCGGGGGAACAGGGGCTGGAAACACCATATATTTT
.,TRBD1,TRBJ1-4,TRBV19,CASSIPGQGELFF,TGTGCCAGTAGTATCCCCGGACAGGGCGAACTGTTTTTT
.,TRBD2,TRBJ2-7,TRBV27,CASRPGTSGKVWGYEQYF,TGTGCCAGCAGACCCGGGACTAGCGGGAAGGTTTGGGGCTACGAGCAGTACTTC
.,.,TRBJ2-2,TRBV2,CASSLQGPGELFF,TGTGCCAGCAGTTTACAGGGACCCGGGGAGCTGTTTTTT
.,TRBD2,TRBJ2-7,TRBV28,CASSLNSGGGIYEQYF,TGTGCCAGCAGTCTAAATAGCGGGGGGGGGATATACGAGCAGTACTTC
.,TRBD2,TRBJ2-1,TRBV4-1,CASSPTGTSLSNEQFF,TGCGCCAGCAGCCCAACGGGGACTAGCCTTTCCAATGAGCAGTTCTTC
.,TRBD1,TRBJ1-4,TRBV5-1,CASSGSGGQEKLFF,TGCGCCAGCAGCGGCTCAGGGGGCCAGGAAAAACTGTTTTTT
.,.,TRBJ2-5,TRBV7-6,CASSLARRRQETQYF,TGTGCCAGCAGCTTAGCCCGGCGGAGACAAGAGACCCAGTACTTC
.,TRBD1,TRBJ1-5,TRBV6-1,CASSERGQLSNQPQHF,TGTGCCAGCAGTGAAAGGGGACAGTTAAGCAATCAGCCCCAGCATTTT
.,.,TRBJ2-7,TRBV5-1,CASSLDQGLGEQYF,TGCGCCAGCAGCTTGGACCAGGGGTTGGGGGAGCAGTACTTC
.,.,TRBJ2-6,TRBV19,CASSIGHNVLTF,TGTGCCAGTAGTATCGGACATAACGTCCTGACTTTC
.,.,TRBJ1-1,TRBV19,CASSIGQKSTEAFF,TGTGCCAGTAGTATAGGACAGAAGAGCACTGAAGCTTTCTTT
.,.,TRBJ2-7,TRBV18,CASSPPGSYEQYF,TGTGCCAGCTCACCACCGGGCAGCTACGAGCAGTACTTC
.,.,TRBJ2-1,TRBV21-1,CASSKGTGGLNEQFF,TGTGCCAGCAGCAAAGGGACGGGAGGGCTTAATGAGCAGTTCTTC
.,TRBD1,TRBJ2-1,TRBV27,CASSSHGTGYEQFF,TGTGCCAGCAGTTCCCACGGGACAGGGTATGAGCAGTTCTTC
.,.,TRBJ2-3,TRBV6-1,CAITGGEGRYAYF,TGTGCCATCACAGGGGGGGAAGGGAGATACGCGTATTTT
once,TRBD2,TRBJ2-7,TRBV5-6,CASSLTSGLLAVGYEQYF,TGTGCCAGCAGCCTGACTTCGGGGCTTCTAGCGGTAGGCTACGAGCAGTACTTC
.,TRBD2,TRBJ2-5,TRBV9,CASSVDSGRGETQYF,TGTGCCAGCAGCGTAGATAGCGGGAGGGGGGAGACCCAGTACTTC
.,TRBD2,TRBJ2-4,TRBV9,CASSPDPGGKNIQYF,TGTGCCAGCAGCCCAGACCCGGGGGGCAAAAACATTCAGTACTTC
.,.,TRBJ2-7,TRBV6-6,CASSQGTGQYF,TGTGCCAGCAGTCAGGGGACCGGGCAGTACTTC
.,.,TRBJ2-5,TRBV5-4,CASRRGGGETQYF,TGTGCCAGCAGAAGGGGAGGGGGGGAGACCCAGTACTTC
once,TRBD1,TRBJ1-4,TRBV6-5,CASSPRRDSEKLFF,TGTGCCAGCAGCCCCCGCCGGGACAGTGAAAAACTGTTTTTT
once,.,TRBJ1-1,TRBV5-1,CASSAFGRNTEAFF,TGCGCCAGCAGCGCGTTTGGGAGGAACACTGAAGCTTTCTTT
.,.,TRBJ1-2,TRBV6-1,CASTEWRGRPYGYTF,TGTGCCAGCACCGAATGGCGAGGGAGGCCCTATGGCTACACCTTC
.,TRBD2,TRBJ2-1,TRBV6-4,CASNDSGRAIGEQFF,TGTGCCAGCAATGATTCCGGGAGGGCCATCGGCGAGCAGTTCTTC
few,.,TRBJ2-1,TRBV13,CASIRPGTPDYNEQFF,TGTGCCAGCATCCGCCCCGGGACTCCGGACTACAATGAGCAGTTCTTC
.,.,TRBJ1-1,TRBV19,CASTSGIEAFF,TGTGCCAGTACCAGCGGTATTGAAGCTTTCTTT
.,.,TRBJ2-1,TRBV7-2,CASSQGGATYNEQFF,TGTGCCAGCAGCCAGGGGGGCGCTACCTACAATGAGCAGTTCTTC
.,.,TRBJ1-1,TRBV6-1,CASSYTEAFF,TGTGCCAGCTCGTACACTGAAGCTTTCTTT
few,.,TRBJ2-7,TRBV27,CASKGGGSYEQYF,TGTGCCAGCAAGGGGGGCGGGAGTTACGAGCAGTACTTC
.,TRBD1,TRBJ2-2,TRBV19,CASSLQGAGELFF,TGTGCCAGTAGTTTGCAGGGGGCCGGGGAGCTGTTTTTT
.,TRBD2,TRBJ2-1,TRBV5-1,CASSPGGVENEQFF,TGCGCCAGCAGCCCTGGGGGGGTTGAGAATGAGCAGTTCTTC
.,TRBD2,TRBJ2-7,TRBV5-4,CASSLAGASGAYANF,TGTGCCAGCAGCTTGGCCGGGGCTAGCGGGGCCTACGCGAACTTC
.,.,TRBJ2-5,TRBV9,CASSVSVGNQETQYF,TGTGCCAGCAGCGTAAGCGTCGGGAATCAAGAGACCCAGTACTTC
.,.,TRBJ1-6,TRBV6-5,CASSYSDRNSPLHF,TGTGCCAGCAGTTACTCCGACAGAAATTCACCCCTCCACTTT
.,.,TRBJ2-2,TRBV2,CASSEGSTGGELFF,TGTGCCAGCAGTGAAGGGAGCACGGGCGGGGAGCTGTTTTTT
few,.,TRBJ2-3,TRBV27,CASSPQGDRPPDTQYF,TGTGCCAGCAGTCCCCAGGGCGATCGGCCCCCAGATACGCAGTATTTT
.,TRBD1,TRBJ1-1,TRBV6-1,CASSERGRGLTEAFF,TGTGCCAGCAGTGAGCGGGGCAGGGGGCTCACTGAAGCTTTCTTT
.,.,TRBJ2-1,TRBV21-1,CASSKEAGTGQYNEQFF,TGTGCCAGCAGCAAAGAGGCCGGGACAGGGCAGTACAATGAGCAGTTCTTC
.,.,TRBJ2-3,TRBV7-9,CASSFAGRTDTQYF,TGTGCCAGCAGCTTTGCGGGGCGCACAGATACGCAGTATTTT
.,TRBD2,TRBJ2-5,TRBV25-1,CASSDPRTLAGSQETQYF,TGTGCCAGCAGTGACCCCCGGACCCTAGCGGGATCCCAAGAGACCCAGTACTTC
.,TRBD1,TRBJ2-7,TRBV15,CATSRTMDRQNSYEQYF,TGTGCCACCAGCAGAACTATGGACAGGCAAAACTCCTACGAGCAGTACTTC
.,.,TRBJ2-2,TRBV5-4,CASSLGGTGELFF,TGTGCCAGCAGCTTGGGAGGGACCGGGGAGCTGTTTTTT
.,.,TRBJ1-3,TRBV11-2,CASSSGLFASGNTIYF,TGTGCCAGCAGCTCGGGACTCTTCGCCTCTGGAAACACCATATATTTT
.,.,TRBJ2-1,TRBV19,CASSIEATVTEQFF,TGTGCCAGTAGTATAGAGGCGACAGTCACTGAGCAGTTCTTC